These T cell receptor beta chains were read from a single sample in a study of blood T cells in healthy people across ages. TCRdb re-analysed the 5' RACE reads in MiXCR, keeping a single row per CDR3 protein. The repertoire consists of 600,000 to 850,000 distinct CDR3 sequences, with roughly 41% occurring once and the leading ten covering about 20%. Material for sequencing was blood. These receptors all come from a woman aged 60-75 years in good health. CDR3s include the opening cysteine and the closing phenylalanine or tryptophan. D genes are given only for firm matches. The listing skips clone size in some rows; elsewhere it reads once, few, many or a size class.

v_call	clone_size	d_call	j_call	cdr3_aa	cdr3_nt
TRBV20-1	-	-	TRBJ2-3	CSASYQRGTDTQYF	TGCAGTGCTAGTTATCAGCGGGGCACAGATACGCAGTATTTT
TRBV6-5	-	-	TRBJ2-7	CASSYSQATYEQYF	TGTGCCAGCAGTTACTCTCAGGCGACCTACGAGCAGTACTTC
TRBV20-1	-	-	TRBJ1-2	CSVPSVPYGYTF	TGCAGTGTCCCGTCGGTTCCCTATGGCTACACCTTC
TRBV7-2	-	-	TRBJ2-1	CASSPLAAHYNEQFF	TGTGCCAGCAGCCCTTTAGCGGCGCACTACAATGAGCAGTTCTTC
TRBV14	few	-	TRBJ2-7	CASSQANKHEQYF	TGTGCCAGCAGCCAAGCCAACAAGCACGAGCAGTACTTC
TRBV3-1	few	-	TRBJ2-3	CASSLYSGTLDTDTQYF	TGTGCCAGCAGCCTTTATTCCGGGACACTTGACACAGATACGCAGTATTTT
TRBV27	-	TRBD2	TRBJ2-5	CASSLWGREETQYF	TGTGCCAGCAGTTTGTGGGGGAGGGAAGAGACCCAGTACTTC
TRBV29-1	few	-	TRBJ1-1	CSVTKTVNTEAFF	TGCAGCGTCACAAAGACAGTGAACACTGAAGCTTTCTTT
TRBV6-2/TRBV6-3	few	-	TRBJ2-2	CASSYLHRAHEGELFF	TGTGCCAGCAGTTACCTCCACCGGGCTCACGAGGGGGAGCTGTTTTTT
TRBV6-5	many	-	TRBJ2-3	CASSRDFTDTQYF	TGTGCCAGCAGTAGGGACTTCACAGATACGCAGTATTTT
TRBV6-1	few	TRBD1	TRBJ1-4	CASSRTGRDGKLFF	TGTGCCAGCAGCCGGACAGGGAGGGACGGGAAACTGTTTTTT
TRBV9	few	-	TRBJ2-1	CASSVKTGGDNEQFF	TGTGCCAGCAGCGTAAAAACGGGGGGCGACAATGAGCAGTTCTTC
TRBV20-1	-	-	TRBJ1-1	CSAKKETGSEAFF	TGCAGTGCTAAGAAGGAGACAGGATCTGAAGCTTTCTTT
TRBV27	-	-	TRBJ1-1	CASSRQEMNTEAFF	TGTGCCAGCAGTAGGCAGGAAATGAACACTGAAGCTTTCTTT
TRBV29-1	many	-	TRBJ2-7	CSVAGVGNEQYF	TGCAGCGTTGCGGGGGTCGGGAACGAGCAGTACTTC
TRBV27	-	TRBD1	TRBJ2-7	CASSDATGWDEQYF	TGTGCCAGCAGCGACGCGACAGGGTGGGACGAGCAGTACTTC
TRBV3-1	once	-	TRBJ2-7	CASSHISERYEQYF	TGTGCCAGCAGCCATATCTCGGAACGGTACGAGCAGTACTTC
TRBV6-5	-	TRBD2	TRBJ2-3	CASSGTSGGAADTQYF	TGTGCCAGCTCCGGGACTAGCGGGGGGGCGGCAGATACGCAGTATTTT
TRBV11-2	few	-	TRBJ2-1	CASSLVGSDGYNEQFF	TGTGCCAGCAGCTTAGTTGGTTCCGACGGCTACAATGAGCAGTTCTTC